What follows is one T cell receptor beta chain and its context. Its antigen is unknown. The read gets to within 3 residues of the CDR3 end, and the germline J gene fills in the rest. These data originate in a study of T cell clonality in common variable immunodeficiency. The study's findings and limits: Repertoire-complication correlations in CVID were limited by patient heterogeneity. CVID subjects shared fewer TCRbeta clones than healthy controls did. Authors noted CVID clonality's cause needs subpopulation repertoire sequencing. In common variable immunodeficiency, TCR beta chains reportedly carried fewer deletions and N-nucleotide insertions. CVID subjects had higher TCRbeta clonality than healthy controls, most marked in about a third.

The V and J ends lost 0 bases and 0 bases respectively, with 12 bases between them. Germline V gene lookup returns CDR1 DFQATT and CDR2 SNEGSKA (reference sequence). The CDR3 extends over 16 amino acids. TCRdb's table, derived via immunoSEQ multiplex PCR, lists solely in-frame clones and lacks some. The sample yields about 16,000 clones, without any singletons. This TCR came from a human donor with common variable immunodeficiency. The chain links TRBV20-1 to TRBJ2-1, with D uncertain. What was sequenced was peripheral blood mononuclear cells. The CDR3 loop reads CSARDQTPSSYNEQFF. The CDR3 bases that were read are TGCAGTGCTAGAGATCAGACACCCAGCTCCTACAATGAG.